These 17 T cell receptor beta chains were sequenced from one sample in a study of blood T cells in healthy people across ages. Primed by a sample-barcoded 5' primer and a J-beta primer mix, a second PCR proceeded for roughly 7 to 11 cycles. MiXCR, applied by TCRdb to the 5' RACE reads, yields one record per CDR3 protein. Of 920,000 or so distinct CDR3 sequences in the sample, 35% to 50% are singletons; the top ten hold approximately 19%. Sequencing was done on a sample of blood. These receptors were collected from a woman aged 55-75 years in good health.

This rearrangement joins TRBV7-2 to TRBJ2-2, with no clear D. The CDR3 is 14 amino acids. Trimming pared 5 bases from V and 6 bases from J, leaving 13 bases between. Germline lookup yields CDR1 SGHTA and CDR2 FQGNSA. DNA of the CDR3: TGTGCCAGCAGCCTAAGGATTGGTGCCGGGGAGCTGTTTTTT. Its protein is CASSLRIGAGELFF.

There are a few counts of this clonotype. CDR3 residues: CASRPSQGLLTDTQYF. CDR3 coding DNA: TGTGCCAGCAGACCATCGCAGGGACTTCTCACAGATACGCAGTATTTT. The rearrangement joins TRBV7-9 to TRBJ2-3, with a tentative D call TRBD2 (6 bases). This CDR3 is built from 16 residues. Trimming shortened V by 6 bases and J by 2 bases, and 18 bases separated the two germline ends. Germline CDR1 is SEHNR and CDR2 is FQNEAQ (reference sequence).

V gene TRBV5-1 combines with J gene TRBJ2-2, with a tentative D call TRBD1 (6 bases). The CDR3 is 13 amino acids. Trimming cost V 4 bases and J 7 bases, with 11 bases left between them. The germline CDR1 and CDR2 sequences are SGHRS and YFSETQ. CDR3 bases: TGCGCCAGCAGCAATGGACAGATCGGGGAGCTGTTTTTT. Protein: CASSNGQIGELFF.

The chain couples TRBV4-1 to TRBJ2-7; D unresolved. The germline V and J ends were trimmed by 0 bases and 1 base, with 10 bases remaining between them. This CDR3 is built from 15 residues. Germline V CDR1 and CDR2: MGHRA, YSYEKL. CDR3 DNA sequence: TGCGCCAGCAGCCAAGAAAGCACTCCGTCCTACGAGCAGTACTTC. It is translated as CASSQESTPSYEQYF.

This chain connects TRBV5-6 to TRBJ2-5, with 7 positions matching TRBD1. CDR1 is SGHDT and CDR2 is YYEEEE in the germline V gene. J was trimmed by 5 bases and V by 4 bases; bases with no gene match: 11. CDR3 length: 15 amino acids. The CDR3 protein is CASSPPQGSTETQYF. The DNA of the CDR3 is TGTGCCAGCAGCCCACCACAGGGGTCGACGGAGACCCAGTACTTC.

This CDR3 reads CASTKRGARRSSYNEQFF. Written as DNA, the CDR3 is TGTGCCAGCACCAAGAGGGGGGCGCGCAGAAGCTCCTACAATGAGCAGTTCTTC. The V gene is TRBV21-1, the J gene TRBJ2-1; TRBD1, as called in the table, went unchecked against the DNA. TRBV21-1 is a listed pseudogene. The CDR3 contains 18 residues.

This chain connects TRBV20-1 to TRBJ2-2; TRBD2 aligns across 11 bases. Germline CDR1 reads DFQATT; CDR2 reads SNEGSKA (reference sequence). The ends lost 3 bases at V and 3 bases at J; junction bases unmatched: 3. The CDR3 runs to 15 residues. The CDR3 DNA follows: TGCAGTGCTAGGGGGACTAGCGGCTACACCGGGGAGCTGTTTTTT. Translating gives CSARGTSGYTGELFF.

The J gene is TRBJ2-5, the V gene TRBV20-1; D gene unclear. Germline V gives CDR1 DFQATT, CDR2 SNEGSKA (reference sequence). CDR3 length equals 11 residues. The V gene lost 5 bases and the J gene lost 5 bases, with 9 bases spanning the gap. CDR3 DNA: TGCAGTGCTTTAGGTGGGGAGACCCAGTACTTC. This encodes CSALGGETQYF.

This clonotype was counted only a few times. This rearrangement joins TRBV27 to TRBJ2-3, with D tentatively TRBD2 (6 bases). This CDR3 comprises 16 residues. CDR1 and CDR2 (germline): MNHEY, SMNVEV (reference sequence). V lost 3 bases and J 5 bases, leaving 18 bases between the germline ends. The CDR3 coding sequence is TGTGCCAGCAGTTTTACCCGGGGGTTCGGCTTAGATACGCAGTATTTT. This codes for CASSFTRGFGLDTQYF.

The CDR3 protein is CSARAGRVRDSPLHF. The CDR3 DNA reads TGCAGTGCTAGAGCTGGCAGGGTGAGAGATTCACCCCTCCACTTT. This chain connects TRBV20-1 to TRBJ1-6; TRBD1 might be the D (5 bases). The CDR3 has 15 amino acids. Trimming shortened V by 1 base and J by 8 bases, and 15 bases separated the two germline ends. Germline V gives CDR1 DFQATT, CDR2 SNEGSKA (reference sequence).

This clonotype has more than one count but fewer than ten. This sequence joins TRBV12-3 or TRBV12-4 and TRBJ2-5; 8 bases map to TRBD2. This CDR3 is 14 amino acids long. J lost 11 bases, V lost 5 bases, and 13 bases had no gene match. CDR3 DNA sequence: TGTGCCAGCAGTCCAAGCGGGAGTGGTAATGAGCAGTACTTC. It specifies CASSPSGSGNEQYF.

This chain uses TRBV6-4 with TRBJ1-2; the D gene is possibly TRBD1 (5 bases). CDR1 is MRHNA and CDR2 is SNTAGT in the germline V gene. The CDR3 is made up of 11 amino acids. V was clipped by 4 bases and J by 9 bases, with 9 bases between them. CDR3 DNA sequence: TGTGCCAGCAGTGTTCAGGGTCGCTACACCTTC. This encodes CASSVQGRYTF.

This clonotype was observed a handful of times. CDR3 sequence reads: CASSLLAGQGDNANYGYTF. DNA for the CDR3: TGTGCCAGCAGTTTATTGGCGGGACAGGGGGACAATGCTAACTATGGCTACACCTTC. V and J are TRBV28 and TRBJ1-2, with 11 nucleotides matching TRBD1. Germline V gives CDR1 MDHEN, CDR2 SYDVKM. CDR3 length equals 19 residues. Trimming at V came to 1 base and at J to 0 bases, leaving 10 bases not matched to a gene.

The V gene is TRBV6-5, the J gene TRBJ2-7; 9 nucleotides line up with TRBD1. Germline CDR1 and CDR2: MNHEY and SVGAGI. The ends lost 5 bases at V and 5 bases at J; junction bases unmatched: 10. The CDR3 extends over 15 amino acids. The CDR3 bases are TGTGCCAGCAGTCCACCTGGACAGGGGTCAGACGAGCAGTACTTC. This translates into CASSPPGQGSDEQYF.

The CDR3 sequence is CASSQAFLAEYNEQYF. The CDR3 region has the DNA TGCGCCAGCAGCCAAGCATTCCTAGCGGAATACAATGAGCAGTACTTC. The gene calls are TRBV4-1 and TRBJ2-7, with TRBD2 matching over 7 bases. Germline V CDR1 and CDR2: MGHRA, YSYEKL. The CDR3 is 16 amino acids. V shed 1 base, J shed 7 bases, and the junction held 13 bases outside the gene matches.

A note on this clonotype: The junction departs from the called germline gene at one end, perhaps through a read error. The J gene is TRBJ2-4, the V gene TRBV7-6, with D possibly being TRBD1 or TRBD2 (5 bases each). The end of the DNA aligns better with TRBJ2-7, so the J call may be wrong. Germline V gene lookup returns CDR1 SGHVS and CDR2 FNYEAQ. There are 15 residues in the CDR3. The CDR3 DNA is TGTGCTAGCAGCCGGACTCCCTCGGGGCAATACGAGCAGTACTTC. Translation gives CASSRTPSGQYEQYF.

Comments on this clonotype: A read error may account for a junction end that differs from germline. The chain employs TRBV29-1 and TRBJ2-4; D is unclear. Germline V gives CDR1 SQVTM, CDR2 ANQGSEA. The CDR3 is made up of 13 amino acids. CDR3 in DNA: TGCAGCTTTGAATTAGACGTCGGGAACATTCAGTACTTC. Its translation is CSFELDVGNIQYF.